What follows are 20 T cell receptor beta chains derived from one specimen sequenced in a study of graft-versus-host responses after intestinal transplantation. Data came from immunoSEQ multiplex PCR; TCRdb stores just in-frame clones and leaves some out. This table holds 150,000 or so clones, around 90% found once. These receptors' antigens are unknown. This material consisted of unstimulated CD4+ T cells sorted from spleen or lymph node cells, taken before intestinal transplant. The source is a human donor who received an intestinal transplant.

The V and J genes are TRBV5-1 and TRBJ2-1; TRBD1 aligns across 7 bases. Germline CDR1 and CDR2: SGHRS and YFSETQ. J was trimmed by 0 bases and V by 3 bases; bases with no gene match: 3. The CDR3 length is 15 residues. Written as DNA, the CDR3 is TGCGCCAGCAGCTCGACAGGGAGCTCCTACAATGAGCAGTTCTTC. This gives the protein CASSSTGSSYNEQFF.

Here the CDR3 DNA reads TGCGCCAGCAGCTTGGCTAACGGCCCCTACGAGCAGTACTTC. This gives the protein CASSLANGPYEQYF. This chain links TRBV5-1 with TRBJ2-7; unclear D gene. Between the trimmed V and J ends, which lost 0 bases and 2 bases, there was a span of 9 bases. The CDR3 extends over 14 amino acids. Germline CDR1 reads SGHRS; CDR2 reads YFSETQ.

The V and J genes are TRBV5-4 and TRBJ2-7; the match to TRBD2 covers 12 bases. Trimming removed 4 bases from V and 3 bases from J; junction bases left unmatched: 5. The CDR3 spans 15 residues. Germline V CDR1 and CDR2: SGHNT, YYREEE (reference sequence). The CDR3 spells CASSPTSGSIYEQYF. CDR3 bases: TGTGCCAGCAGCCCGACTAGCGGGAGTATCTACGAGCAGTACTTC.

In nucleotides, the CDR3 is TGTGCCAGCAGTCTTGCATCCTACGAGCAGTACTTC. The encoded protein is CASSLASYEQYF. This chain connects TRBV2 to TRBJ2-7, with D hard to call. The V end lost 5 bases, the J end lost 1 base, and 6 bases lay between the germline ends. The CDR3 totals 12 residues. From germline, CDR1 is SNHLY and CDR2 FYNNEI.

The chain joins TRBV9 to TRBJ1-2; unclear D gene. Germline V gene data show CDR1 as SGDLS and CDR2 as YYNGEE. V lost 4 bases and J 7 bases, leaving 20 bases between the germline ends. This CDR3 region has 15 residues. The CDR3 DNA follows: TGTGCCAGCAGCAACCGAGGTGGCACGTACCGTGGCTACACCTTC. Translated: CASSNRGGTYRGYTF.

Concerning this clone itself: Other DNA sequences in this specimen translate into the identical CDR3. The chain has TRBV19 and TRBJ2-7, with D possibly TRBD1 on 5 matching bases. The CDR3 totals 14 residues. Per germline, CDR1 LNHDA and CDR2 SQIVND (reference sequence). The V and J ends lost 3 bases and 1 base respectively, with 10 bases between them. The CDR3 protein is CASSILQGSYEQYF. CDR3 DNA sequence: TGTGCCAGTAGTATCCTGCAGGGATCCTACGAGCAGTACTTC.

V usage is TRBV27 and J usage is TRBJ2-5; 10 nucleotides align to TRBD2. Losses at the gene ends were 4 bases for V and 1 base for J; bases not matched to a gene: 3. Germline V gives CDR1 MNHEY, CDR2 SMNVEV (reference sequence). There are 15 residues in the CDR3. The CDR3 reads CASSWASGSQETQYF. The DNA of the CDR3 is TGTGCCAGCAGTTGGGCTAGCGGGAGCCAAGAGACCCAGTACTTC.

V is TRBV6-5 and J is TRBJ2-5; D is perhaps TRBD2 (6 bases). Germline CDR1 and CDR2: MNHEY and SVGAGI. The CDR3 is made up of 14 amino acids. Trimming shortened V by 4 bases and J by 4 bases, and 13 bases separated the two germline ends. The CDR3 DNA reads TGTGCCAGCAGTTCCCCGGGACTGCCAGAGACCCAGTACTTC. Encoded protein: CASSSPGLPETQYF.

V usage is TRBV18 and J usage is TRBJ2-3, with D tentatively TRBD1 (5 bases). The V end lost 5 bases, the J end lost 3 bases, and 12 bases lay between the germline ends. The germline V gene encodes CDR1 KGHSH and CDR2 LQKENI. This CDR3 has 14 amino acids. The CDR3 is CASSSRVSTDTQYF. The CDR3 bases are TGTGCCAGCTCAAGCAGGGTTAGTACAGATACGCAGTATTTT. Based on the CDR3 plus reference TRBV18 and TRBJ2-3, the full variable domain is NAGVMQNPRHLVRRRGQEARLRCSPMKGHSHVYWYRQLPEEGLKFMVYLQKENIIDESGMPKERFSAEFPKEGPSILRIQQVVRGDSAAYFCASSSRVSTDTQYFGPGTRLTVL.

The chain recombines TRBV19 with TRBJ2-2, with 9 bases matching TRBD2. Germline V lookup: CDR1 LNHDA, CDR2 SQIVND (reference sequence). Unmatched junction bases numbered 12, after V lost 0 bases and J lost 4 bases. CDR3 length equals 19 residues. CDR3 nucleotide sequence: TGTGCCAGTAGTATAGAGACTAGGTGGCGGGAGGGCCCCACCGGGGAGCTGTTTTTT. Protein product: CASSIETRWREGPTGELFF.

This clone was recorded only once. The genes are TRBV9 and TRBJ1-4; weak D call: TRBD1 (5 bases). The length of the CDR3 is 18 residues. Trimming pared 5 bases from V and 5 bases from J, leaving 25 bases between. Germline loops: CDR1 SGDLS, CDR2 YYNGEE. Written as DNA, the CDR3 is TGTGCCAGCAGTGCGAACCATGGGGGAGGGACCCAAAATGAAAAACTGTTTTTT. This gives the protein CASSANHGGGTQNEKLFF.

The chain links TRBV7-7 to TRBJ2-2, with D perhaps matching TRBD1 (5 bases). The V gene's germline CDR1 is SSHAT and CDR2 FNYEAQ (reference sequence). The length of the CDR3 is 15 residues. V gave up 3 bases and J gave up 5 bases, with 13 bases separating them. CDR3 coding DNA: TGTGCCAGCAGCTTGGGGCTACTCGGTACCGGGGAGCTGTTTTTT. Its translation is CASSLGLLGTGELFF.

The chain recombines TRBV30 with TRBJ2-3; D is possibly TRBD1 (5 bases). Germline V CDR1 and CDR2: GTSNPN, SVGIG (reference sequence). CDR3 length equals 13 residues. V was trimmed by 4 bases and J by 8 bases, leaving 16 bases between them. The CDR3 spells CAWIGQGMVTQYF. CDR3 in DNA: TGTGCCTGGATCGGGCAGGGAATGGTTACGCAGTATTTT.

This clone was counted a single time. The chain employs TRBV6-5 and TRBJ2-7; D possibly corresponds to TRBD1 (6 bases). CDR1 and CDR2 (germline): MNHEY, SVGAGI. This CDR3 spans 12 amino acids. V shed 6 bases and J shed 4 bases, with 10 bases lying between them. CDR3: CASSLDRYEQYF. The CDR3 DNA reads TGTGCCAGCAGCCTCGACAGGTACGAGCAGTACTTC.

This chain uses TRBV28 with TRBJ2-3; D is possibly TRBD2 (6 bases). V lost 7 bases to trimming and J lost 0 bases, with 14 bases between them. The CDR3 covers 15 residues. Germline V CDR1 and CDR2: MDHEN, SYDVKM. The CDR3 protein is CASIPLGTSTDTQYF. DNA for the CDR3: TGTGCCAGCATCCCATTAGGGACTAGCACAGATACGCAGTATTTT.

J is TRBJ1-1 and V is TRBV19; no clear D. With 5 bases removed from V and 1 base from J, the gap between germline ends came to 11 bases. CDR3 length equals 14 residues. Germline CDR1 LNHDA, CDR2 SQIVND (reference sequence). The CDR3 DNA is TGTGCCAGTAGTCCAAGAGGCGAGAACACTGAAGCTTTCTTT. Residues: CASSPRGENTEAFF. The full variable domain, in which reference TRBV19 and TRBJ1-1 provide the parts outside the CDR3, is DGGITQSPKYLFRKEGQNVTLSCEQNLNHDAMYWYRQDPGQGLRLIYYSQIVNDFQKGDIAEGYSVSREKKESFPLTVTSAQKNPTAFYLCASSPRGENTEAFFGQGTRLTVV.

This sequence joins TRBV19 and TRBJ1-1; D not resolved. V was clipped by 7 bases and J by 1 base, with 16 bases between them. The length of the CDR3 is 15 residues. The germline CDR1 and CDR2 sequences are LNHDA and SQIVND (reference sequence). The CDR3 DNA is TGTGCCAGTACCCCGGGTTCGGTGGGGAACACTGAAGCTTTCTTT. Translating it yields CASTPGSVGNTEAFF.

J is TRBJ2-2 and V is TRBV27, with D perhaps TRBD2 (6 bases). V lost 7 bases to trimming and J lost 1 base, with 10 bases between them. The CDR3 is made up of 14 amino acids. Germline V lookup: CDR1 MNHEY, CDR2 SMNVEV (reference sequence). This chain's CDR3 is CASKPGGNTGELFF. The CDR3 DNA is TGTGCCAGCAAGCCCGGGGGGAACACCGGGGAGCTGTTTTTT.

This clone appeared once. The chain is built from TRBV15 and TRBJ2-1; no definite D call. Per the germline V gene, CDR1 is LNHNV and CDR2 is YYDKDF (reference sequence). The CDR3 runs 12 residues. V shed 3 bases and J shed 6 bases, with 6 bases lying between them. CDR3 coding DNA: TGTGCCACCAGCAGGGAGACCAATGAGCAGTTCTTC. The encoded protein is CATSRETNEQFF.

The CDR3 bases are TGTGCCAGCAGCCCAACAGGGGGCTCCTACAATGAGCAGTTCTTC. Protein: CASSPTGGSYNEQFF. This chain joins TRBV6-1 and TRBJ2-1, with 8 bases matching TRBD1. The CDR3 contains 15 residues. The trim removed 6 bases at V and 0 bases at J, leaving 4 bases unmatched. Germline CDR1 MNHNS, CDR2 SASEGT.